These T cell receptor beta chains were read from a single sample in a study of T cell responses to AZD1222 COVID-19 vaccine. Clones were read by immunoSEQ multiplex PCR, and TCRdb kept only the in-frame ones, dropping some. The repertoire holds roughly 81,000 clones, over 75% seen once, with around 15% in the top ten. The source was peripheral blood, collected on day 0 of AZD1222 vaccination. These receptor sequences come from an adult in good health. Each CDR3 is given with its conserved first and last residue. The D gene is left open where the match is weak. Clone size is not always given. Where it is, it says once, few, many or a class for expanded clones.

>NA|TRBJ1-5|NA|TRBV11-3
CASSSTESNQPQHF
TGTGCCAGCAGCTCTACAGAGAGCAATCAGCCCCAGCATTTT
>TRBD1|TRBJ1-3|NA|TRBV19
CASSNRQGFSGNTIYF
TGTGCCAGTAGTAACCGACAGGGCTTCTCTGGAAACACCATATATTTT
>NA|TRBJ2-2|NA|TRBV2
CASRDSTGELFF
TGTGCCAGCAGGGATTCCACCGGGGAGCTGTTTTTT
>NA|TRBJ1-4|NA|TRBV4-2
CASSQDPRGAGEKLFF
TGTGCCAGCAGCCAAGATCCCCGGGGGGCAGGGGAAAAACTGTTTTTT
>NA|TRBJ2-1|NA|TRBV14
CASSPRNEQFF
TGTGCCAGCAGCCCTAGGAATGAGCAGTTCTTC
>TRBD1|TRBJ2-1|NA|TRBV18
CASSPGTGYWFF
TGTGCCAGCTCACCTGGGACAGGGTACTGGTTCTTC
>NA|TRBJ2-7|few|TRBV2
CASGGVGSYEQYF
TGTGCCAGCGGTGGGGTGGGGAGCTACGAGCAGTACTTC
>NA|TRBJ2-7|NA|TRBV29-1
CSVDPGSGGNEQYF
TGCAGCGTGGATCCGGGCTCCGGGGGCAACGAGCAGTACTTC
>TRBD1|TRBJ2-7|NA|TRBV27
CASSLSSGTGRAEQYF
TGTGCCAGCAGTTTGAGCTCCGGGACAGGGCGCGCCGAGCAGTACTTC
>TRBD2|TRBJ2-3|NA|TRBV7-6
CASSPSGRGAYTDTQYF
TGTGCCAGCAGCCCTAGCGGGAGGGGGGCGTACACAGATACGCAGTATTTT
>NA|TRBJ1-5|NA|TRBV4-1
CASSQTGMGNQPQHF
TGCGCCAGCAGCCAAACAGGGATGGGGAATCAGCCCCAGCATTTT
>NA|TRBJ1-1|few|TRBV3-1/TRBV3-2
CASSQARDQAEAFF
TGTGCCAGCAGCCAAGCGAGGGATCAGGCTGAAGCTTTCTTT
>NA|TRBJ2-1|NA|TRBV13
CASSYRGESSYNEQFF
TGTGCCAGCAGCTACCGCGGGGAGAGCTCCTACAATGAGCAGTTCTTC
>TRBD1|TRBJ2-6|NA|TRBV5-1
CASSLRQGPVSGANVLTF
TGCGCCAGCAGCCTGCGACAGGGCCCCGTCTCTGGGGCCAACGTCCTGACTTTC
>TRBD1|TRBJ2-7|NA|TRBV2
CASRGQGIHEQYF
TGTGCCAGCAGGGGACAGGGGATCCACGAGCAGTACTTC
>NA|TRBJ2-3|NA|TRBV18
CASSPRQGTDTQYF
TGTGCCAGCTCACCGCGCCAGGGCACAGATACGCAGTATTTT
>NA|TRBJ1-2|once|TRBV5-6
CASSSMTAAYLNYGYTF
TGTGCCAGCAGCTCAATGACAGCCGCTTACCTTAACTATGGCTACACCTTC
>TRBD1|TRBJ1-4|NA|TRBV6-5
CASRPRGLQEKLFF
TGTGCCAGCAGACCCAGGGGGCTTCAGGAAAAACTGTTTTTT
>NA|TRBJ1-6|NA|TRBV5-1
CASSSREDGNSPLHF
TGCGCCAGCAGCTCTAGGGAGGATGGTAATTCACCCCTCCACTTT
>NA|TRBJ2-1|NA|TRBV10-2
CASSESGLGNNEQFF
TGCGCCAGCAGTGAGTCGGGGCTTGGCAACAATGAGCAGTTCTTC
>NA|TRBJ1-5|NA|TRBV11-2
CASSPGAHQPQHF
TGTGCCAGCAGCCCAGGGGCTCATCAGCCCCAGCATTTT
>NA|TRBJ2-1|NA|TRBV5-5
CASSKEQFF
TGTGCCAGCTCTAAGGAGCAGTTCTTC